The rows below give T cell receptor beta chains drawn from one sample of a study of blood T cell repertoires in COVID-19. Produced via immunoSEQ multiplex PCR; TCRdb's table is partial and in-frame only. This sample yields 130,000 or so clones, of which around 86% are seen a single time; roughly 18% belongs to the top ten. Sequencing input: peripheral blood. The receptor set was obtained from a woman aged 45-59 years who had recovered from COVID-19. Each CDR3 is given with its conserved first and last residue. The D gene is left open where the match is weak. Size is omitted from some rows. Given values are once, few, many or a class for expanded clones.

clone_size	d_call	v_call	j_call	cdr3_aa	cdr3_nt
NA	NA	TRBV21-1	TRBJ2-1	CASTGRDRVTLDVGTSYNEQFF	TGTGCCAGCACCGGTCGGGACAGGGTTACTCTGGACGTAGGAACCTCCTACAATGAGCAGTTCTTC
once	NA	TRBV19	TRBJ2-3	CASRAGGGGLTDTQYF	TGTGCCAGTAGAGCCGGTGGGGGGGGGCTCACAGATACGCAGTATTTT
NA	NA	TRBV4-3	TRBJ1-4	CASSQAAQRGNEKLFF	TGCGCCAGCAGCCAAGCGGCCCAGCGGGGTAATGAAAAACTGTTTTTT
NA	NA	TRBV5-6	TRBJ1-2	CASSPTPGFSNYGYTF	TGTGCCAGCAGCCCCACCCCAGGTTTCTCTAACTATGGCTACACCTTC
NA	TRBD1	TRBV2	TRBJ1-1	CASSNRPRQGYTEAFF	TGTGCCAGCAGCAACCGCCCTAGACAGGGATACACTGAAGCTTTCTTT
NA	TRBD1	TRBV23-1	TRBJ1-5	CASSQPGRGRYSNQPQHF	TGCGCCAGCAGTCAGCCCGGCAGGGGGCGTTATAGCAATCAGCCCCAGCATTTT
NA	NA	TRBV5-1	TRBJ1-1	CASSVVPGNTEAFF	TGCGCCAGCAGCGTTGTTCCGGGGAACACTGAAGCTTTCTTT
NA	NA	TRBV11-2	TRBJ1-5	CASSLTGPNQPQHF	TGTGCCAGCAGCTTAACAGGGCCTAATCAGCCCCAGCATTTT
NA	TRBD2	TRBV6-1	TRBJ2-1	CASSGSMAGGHYNEQFF	TGTGCCAGCAGTGGAAGTATGGCGGGGGGACATTACAATGAGCAGTTCTTC
NA	NA	TRBV11-3	TRBJ1-1	CASSFEGMEAFF	TGTGCCAGCAGCTTCGAGGGCATGGAAGCTTTCTTT
NA	NA	TRBV6-1	TRBJ1-1	CASSEWAVNTEAFF	TGTGCCAGCAGTGAATGGGCCGTAAACACTGAAGCTTTCTTT
NA	NA	TRBV12-3/TRBV12-4	TRBJ2-1	CSAGYRYNEQFF	TGTTCAGCCGGGTACAGGTACAATGAGCAGTTCTTC
few	NA	TRBV5-1	TRBJ1-2	CASRKDRKSGYTF	TGCGCCAGCAGGAAAGACAGGAAATCTGGCTACACCTTC
NA	TRBD2	TRBV4-3	TRBJ2-1	CASSQGVLGAGKTNEQFF	TGCGCCAGCAGCCAAGGGGTCCTTGGAGCGGGAAAAACCAATGAGCAGTTCTTC
NA	TRBD1	TRBV5-4	TRBJ2-1	CASSGGQGALDRNEQFF	TGTGCCAGCAGCGGCGGACAGGGGGCTTTGGACAGGAATGAGCAGTTCTTC
NA	NA	TRBV15	TRBJ2-7	CATSTGTLYEQYF	TGTGCCACCAGCACCGGGACACTCTACGAGCAGTACTTC
NA	TRBD2	TRBV7-9	TRBJ2-1	CASSLTSGASYNEQFF	TGTGCCAGCAGCTTAACTAGCGGGGCCTCCTACAATGAGCAGTTCTTC
NA	TRBD2	TRBV3-1/TRBV3-2	TRBJ2-1	CASSFSGGVHNEQFF	TGTGCCAGCAGCTTCTCCGGGGGGGTCCACAATGAGCAGTTCTTC
NA	TRBD1	TRBV3-1/TRBV3-2	TRBJ2-4	CASSRGTGNIQYF	TGTGCCAGCAGCCGAGGGACAGGAAACATTCAGTACTTC
NA	TRBD2	TRBV27	TRBJ2-1	CASRLSGRAAAHEQFF	TGTGCCAGCAGGCTTAGCGGGAGGGCCGCAGCCCATGAGCAGTTCTTC
NA	NA	TRBV5-5	TRBJ2-7	CASRLGAYEQYF	TGTGCCAGCAGGCTGGGCGCCTACGAGCAGTACTTC
NA	NA	TRBV12-5	TRBJ2-2	CASGLEAATGELFF	TGTGCTAGTGGTTTGGAGGCGGCCACCGGGGAGCTGTTTTTT
NA	TRBD2	TRBV5-5	TRBJ2-5	CASSGLAALRAETQYF	TGTGCCAGCAGCGGACTAGCGGCCCTCCGGGCGGAGACCCAGTACTTC
NA	NA	TRBV29-1	TRBJ1-4	CSVGTGREKLFF	TGCAGCGTTGGTACAGGAAGAGAAAAACTGTTTTTT
NA	TRBD1	TRBV18	TRBJ2-3	CASSPDTGGTQYF	TGTGCCAGCTCCCCGGATACAGGGGGTACGCAGTATTTT
NA	TRBD2	TRBV7-9	TRBJ2-1	CASSVRGTSGEQFF	TGTGCCAGCAGCGTAAGGGGGACTAGCGGTGAGCAGTTCTTC
NA	NA	TRBV5-4	TRBJ2-5	CASSSGQIQETQYF	TGTGCCAGCAGCTCCGGACAGATTCAAGAGACCCAGTACTTC
once	NA	TRBV15	TRBJ2-3	CATSRDSPGRRRTQYF	TGTGCCACCAGCAGAGATTCCCCAGGGAGGCGGAGGACGCAGTATTTT
NA	NA	TRBV25-1	TRBJ2-7	CASSRRRLSYEQYF	TGTGCCAGCAGCCGAAGGCGGCTCTCCTACGAGCAGTACTTC
once	NA	TRBV19	TRBJ2-5	CASSNSYGGQETQYF	TGTGCCAGTAGTAACTCTTACGGGGGCCAAGAGACCCAGTACTTC
NA	NA	TRBV5-8	TRBJ1-4	CASRYGRAANEKLFF	TGTGCCAGCAGGTATGGCAGGGCGGCTAATGAAAAACTGTTTTTT
NA	TRBD1	TRBV6-5	TRBJ2-4	CASRGQGTNIQYF	TGTGCCAGCAGGGGACAGGGAACGAACATTCAGTACTTC
NA	TRBD2	TRBV19	TRBJ2-1	CASSIGTSGGPSYNEQFF	TGTGCCAGTAGTATCGGGACCTCGGGGGGGCCTTCATACAATGAGCAGTTCTTC
NA	NA	TRBV9	TRBJ2-2	CASSVAYTGELFF	TGTGCCAGCAGCGTAGCTTATACCGGGGAGCTGTTTTTT
NA	NA	TRBV7-9	TRBJ2-1	CASSPPDSNEQFF	TGTGCCAGCAGCCCACCGGACAGCAATGAGCAGTTCTTC
NA	TRBD1	TRBV5-5	TRBJ2-3	CASSLRPDRGGDTQYF	TGTGCCAGCAGCCTCCGTCCGGACAGGGGGGGAGATACGCAGTATTTT
NA	NA	TRBV19	TRBJ1-2	CASRGAGILKNYGYTF	TGTGCCAGTAGAGGGGCAGGGATACTAAAGAACTATGGCTACACCTTC
NA	TRBD2	TRBV29-1	TRBJ2-3	CSVRTSGGEIDTQYF	TGCAGCGTTCGAACTAGCGGGGGGGAGATAGATACGCAGTATTTT
NA	TRBD1	TRBV19	TRBJ2-6	CANMPGQDQLTRASGANVLTF	TGTGCCAACATGCCGGGACAGGATCAGCTCACCAGAGCGTCTGGGGCCAACGTCCTGACTTTC
NA	NA	TRBV2	TRBJ2-5	CASLTESQETQYF	TGTGCCAGCCTCACGGAGAGTCAAGAGACCCAGTACTTC
NA	NA	TRBV30	TRBJ1-2	CAWSWGVIDGYTF	TGTGCCTGGAGTTGGGGGGTAATAGATGGCTACACCTTC
NA	TRBD2	TRBV25-1	TRBJ2-3	CASSASGGSGDTQYF	TGTGCCAGCAGTGCCAGCGGGGGGTCAGGAGATACGCAGTATTTT
NA	NA	TRBV12-3/TRBV12-4	TRBJ1-2	CASRPRELGGYTF	TGTGCCAGCAGACCCAGGGAACTCGGGGGCTACACCTTC
NA	TRBD1	TRBV9	TRBJ1-2	CASSVATGGSHYGYTF	TGTGCCAGCAGCGTAGCAACAGGGGGCAGTCACTATGGCTACACCTTC
few	NA	TRBV5-1	TRBJ1-1	CASSLMSAGNTEAFF	TGCGCCAGCAGCCTCATGTCGGCAGGGAACACTGAAGCTTTCTTT
NA	TRBD1	TRBV30	TRBJ2-7	CAWSDLPGTGAHEQYF	TGTGCCTGGAGTGATTTACCCGGGACAGGGGCTCACGAGCAGTACTTC
NA	NA	TRBV6-2/TRBV6-3	TRBJ2-7	CASSQRDGRYF	TGTGCCAGCAGTCAACGGGACGGGAGGTACTTC
once	NA	TRBV4-2	TRBJ1-5	CASSQDPAPSGAQHF	TGTGCCAGCAGCCAAGACCCGGCCCCGTCGGGGGCCCAGCATTTT
once	TRBD1	TRBV28	TRBJ2-1	CASSLPLTGGNYNEQFF	TGTGCCAGCAGTTTGCCCCTGACAGGGGGTAACTACAATGAGCAGTTCTTC
NA	NA	TRBV27	TRBJ2-7	CASSQLGIDWSYEQYF	TGTGCCAGCAGTCAACTCGGGATTGATTGGTCCTACGAGCAGTACTTC
NA	TRBD1	TRBV5-4	TRBJ2-3	CASSLRTGGFTDTQYF	TGTGCCAGCAGCCTTAGGACAGGGGGCTTCACAGATACGCAGTATTTT